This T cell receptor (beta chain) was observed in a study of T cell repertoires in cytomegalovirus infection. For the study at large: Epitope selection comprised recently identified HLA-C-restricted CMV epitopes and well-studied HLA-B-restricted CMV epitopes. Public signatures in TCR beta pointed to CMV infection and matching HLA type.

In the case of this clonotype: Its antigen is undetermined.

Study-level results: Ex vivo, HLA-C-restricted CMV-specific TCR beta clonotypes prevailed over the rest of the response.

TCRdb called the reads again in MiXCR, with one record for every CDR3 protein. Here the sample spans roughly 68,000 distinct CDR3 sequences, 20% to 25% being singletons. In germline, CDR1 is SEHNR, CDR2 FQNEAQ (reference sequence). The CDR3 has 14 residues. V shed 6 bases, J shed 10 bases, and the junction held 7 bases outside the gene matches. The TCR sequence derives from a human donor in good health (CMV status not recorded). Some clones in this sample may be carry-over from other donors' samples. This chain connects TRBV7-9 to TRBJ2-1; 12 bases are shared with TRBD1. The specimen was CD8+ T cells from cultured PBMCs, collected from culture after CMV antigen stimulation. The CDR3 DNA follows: TGTGCCAGCAGTCCCGGGACAGGGGGCAACGAGCAGTTCTTC. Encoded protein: CASSPGTGGNEQFF.